This TCR beta chain was captured in a study of T-cell memory formation after mild COVID-19. Study findings and constraints: A balance of CD4 and CD8 characterized clones contracting day 15 to 85, whereas later expanders leaned CD4+.

5'RACE, which relied on constant-segment primers, yielded TCR alpha and TCR beta cDNA libraries carrying sample barcodes and UMIs. TCRdb independently ran MiXCR on the 5' RACE reads; one entry per CDR3 protein. The sample has about 140,000 distinct CDR3 sequences, more than 13% seen once. This clonotype was counted a few times. Its antigen is unidentified. From germline, CDR1 is GTSNPN and CDR2 SVGIG (reference sequence). Trimming removed 0 bases from V and 1 base from J, with 15 bases in between. This CDR3 has 16 amino acids. This chain links TRBV30 with TRBJ1-1, with D maybe TRBD1 (6 bases). Material: PBMCs or a T cell subset sorted from them (not recorded which). This sequence originates from an adult woman who had mild COVID-19 (a few samples of this study predate the infection). Cell type and time point are not known. The CDR3 here is CAWSVLLTGENTEAFF. In DNA form, the CDR3 reads TGTGCCTGGAGTGTACTGCTGACAGGTGAGAACACTGAAGCTTTCTTT.